One and the same sample provided the 20 T cell receptor beta chains below, sequenced in a study of shared clonotypes between healthy human individuals. Only in-frame clones appear in the TCRdb table, and some are missing; sequencing was by immunoSEQ multiplex PCR. This table has around 980,000 clones, approximately 78% appearing once. The sequencing input was memory CD4+ T cells from PBMCs. Subset reported: CD45RA-negative fraction. These receptors were taken from a man between 18 and 29 years old in good health. Some clones in this sample may be carry-over from other donors' samples.

The chain couples TRBV28 to TRBJ2-3; 12 bases are shared with TRBD1. CDR1 MDHEN and CDR2 SYDVKM come from the germline V gene. Trimming cost V 5 bases and J 2 bases; bases outside gene matches: 20. The CDR3 runs to 21 residues. CDR3: CASSLAGTGGKLGEYTDTQYF. CDR3 sequence (DNA): TGTGCCAGCAGTCTTGCCGGGACAGGGGGCAAGTTGGGCGAATACACAGATACGCAGTATTTT. Supplemented by reference TRBV28 and TRBJ2-3, the full variable domain reads DVKVTQSSRYLVKRTGEKVFLECVQDMDHENMFWYRQDPGLGLRLIYFSYDVKMKEKGDIPEGYSVSREKKERFSLILESASTNQTSMYLCASSLAGTGGKLGEYTDTQYFGPGTRLTVL.

The chain couples TRBV5-1 to TRBJ2-7, with D maybe TRBD1 (6 bases). V lost 1 base, J lost 3 bases, and 11 bases lay in between. The CDR3 contains 14 residues. Germline loops: CDR1 SGHRS, CDR2 YFSETQ. CDR3 sequence (DNA): TGCGCCAGCAGCTTGACAGGGCCGAACTACGAGCAGTACTTC. Amino acid sequence: CASSLTGPNYEQYF.

As to this clone: Other DNA sequences in the same sample also yield this CDR3. This chain connects TRBV7-9 to TRBJ2-2; 11 positions match TRBD2. The CDR3 length is 15 residues. The germline CDR1 and CDR2 sequences are SEHNR and FQNEAQ (reference sequence). The junction had 3 bases not matched to a gene; V was cut back by 4 bases and J by 5 bases. CDR3 sequence (DNA): TGTGCCAGCAGCTCACTAGCGGGAGTAACCGGGGAGCTGTTTTTT. Translated, it gives CASSSLAGVTGELFF. The full variable domain, its missing parts supplied by reference TRBV7-9 and TRBJ2-2, is DTGVSQNPRHKITKRGQNVTFRCDPISEHNRLYWYRQTLGQGPEFLTYFQNEAQLEKSRLLSDRFSAERPKGSFSTLEIQRTEQGDSAMYLCASSSLAGVTGELFFGEGSRLTVL.

The chain couples TRBV29-1 to TRBJ2-7, with 9 bases identical to TRBD1. The length of the CDR3 is 13 residues. The V gene end was trimmed by 6 bases and the J gene end by 2 bases; junction bases not matched to a gene: 5. From germline, CDR1 is SQVTM and CDR2 ANQGSEA. The CDR3 sequence is CSVARQGAYEQYF. The CDR3 bases are TGCAGCGTCGCCCGACAGGGGGCCTACGAGCAGTACTTC.

The rearrangement links TRBV10-1 to TRBJ2-2, with a tentative D call TRBD1 (6 bases). V was pared by 4 bases and J by 5 bases, with 11 bases between. Looked up from germline, CDR1 is WNHNN and CDR2 is SYGVQD (reference sequence). This CDR3 has 14 amino acids. This CDR3 reads CASSGIQGTGELFF. In DNA, the CDR3 is TGCGCCAGCAGTGGGATACAGGGAACCGGGGAGCTGTTTTTT.

J is TRBJ2-1 and V is TRBV7-8; 8 nucleotides align to TRBD2. CDR1 and CDR2 from the germline V gene are SGHVS and FQNEAQ. This CDR3 is 16 amino acids long. The ends lost 2 bases at V and 9 bases at J; junction bases unmatched: 12. The CDR3 reads CASSLFPAGGKVEQFF. Here the CDR3 DNA reads TGTGCCAGCAGCTTATTTCCGGCGGGAGGTAAGGTTGAGCAGTTCTTC. Filled out from reference TRBV7-8 and TRBJ2-1, the complete variable domain reads GAGVSQSPRYKVAKRGQDVALRCDPISGHVSLFWYQQALGQGPEFLTYFQNEAQLDKSGLPSDRFFAERPEGSVSTLKIQRTQQEDSAVYLCASSLFPAGGKVEQFFGPGTRLTVL.

The table lists this clone with a few counts. The chain is built from TRBV4-3 and TRBJ2-7; TRBD2 matches at 8 bases. Germline lookup yields CDR1 LGHNA and CDR2 YSLEER. The V and J ends lost 0 bases and 12 bases, in that order; junction bases with no gene match: 7. This CDR3 has 13 residues. The CDR3 sequence: CASSQEPGTRPYF. The CDR3, as DNA: TGCGCCAGCAGCCAAGAACCCGGGACTAGACCGTACTTC.

The chain is built from TRBV27 and TRBJ1-2, with 7 positions matching TRBD1. V lost 2 bases and J lost 1; bases outside the gene matches: 4. There are 15 residues in the CDR3. Germline-derived CDR1 and CDR2 are MNHEY and SMNVEV (reference sequence). The CDR3 region is CASSLRGTVNYGYTF. The CDR3 bases are TGTGCCAGCAGTTTAAGGGGGACAGTTAACTATGGCTACACCTTC.

The rearrangement uses TRBV6-5 and TRBJ2-5; 8 nucleotides match TRBD1. Germline CDR1 is MNHEY and CDR2 is SVGAGI. V gave up 5 bases and J gave up 7 bases; unmatched junction bases: 9. The CDR3 runs to 14 residues. The CDR3 here is CASSKDRGRGTQYF. The CDR3 DNA sequence: TGTGCCAGCAGTAAAGACAGGGGCAGGGGGACCCAGTACTTC.

V gene TRBV18 combines with J gene TRBJ1-4; D possibly corresponds to TRBD1 (5 bases). The V gene's germline CDR1 is KGHSH and CDR2 LQKENI. Trimming stripped 4 bases from V and 2 bases from J, with 14 bases between. The CDR3 runs 16 residues. The CDR3 sequence is CASSRLYRGTNEKLFF. The CDR3 region has the DNA TGTGCCAGCTCACGATTGTATAGGGGCACTAATGAAAAACTGTTTTTT.

The V gene is TRBV7-2, the J gene TRBJ2-7; 7 nucleotides agree with TRBD2. From germline, CDR1 is SGHTA and CDR2 FQGNSA. V lost 9 bases and J lost 2; bases outside the gene matches: 13. This CDR3 region has 15 residues. The chain's CDR3 is CASGPVGGIAYEQYF. CDR3 DNA: TGTGCCAGTGGCCCGGTGGGGGGGATTGCCTACGAGCAGTACTTC.

The chain combines TRBV19 with TRBJ2-3; D is perhaps TRBD2 (5 bases). Trimming shortened V by 1 base and J by 0 bases, and 5 bases separated the two germline ends. Germline loops: CDR1 LNHDA, CDR2 SQIVND (reference sequence). The CDR3 has 14 residues. This CDR3 reads CASSIAGSTDTQYF. In DNA form, the CDR3 reads TGTGCCAGTAGTATAGCGGGGAGCACAGATACGCAGTATTTT.

The chain links TRBV28 to TRBJ2-2; unclear D gene. The V gene's germline CDR1 is MDHEN and CDR2 SYDVKM. The germline V and J ends were trimmed by 3 bases and 1 base, with 6 bases remaining between them. The CDR3 extends over 14 amino acids. This chain's CDR3 is CASSFIENTGELFF. CDR3 in DNA: TGTGCCAGCAGTTTTATTGAGAACACCGGGGAGCTGTTTTTT. The full variable domain, its missing parts supplied by reference TRBV28 and TRBJ2-2, is DVKVTQSSRYLVKRTGEKVFLECVQDMDHENMFWYRQDPGLGLRLIYFSYDVKMKEKGDIPEGYSVSREKKERFSLILESASTNQTSMYLCASSFIENTGELFFGEGSRLTVL.

With respect to this clone: This likely comes from a read error, as the CDR3 has no conserved phenylalanine or tryptophan at its end. The limits of the CDR3 on the DNA are not certain, so only TCRdb's listed CDR3 is given. V is TRBV29-1 and J is TRBJ1-1; TRBD1 was called by the table and not checked on the DNA. The CDR3 is 13 amino acids in total, end residues counted. Germline CDR1 is SQVTM and CDR2 is ANQGSEA. Here the CDR3 reads CSVGDRDRGKTFL.

V gene TRBV28 combines with J gene TRBJ1-2; 8 bases line up with TRBD1. J lost 4 bases, V lost 6 bases, and 13 bases had no gene match. Germline CDR1 MDHEN, CDR2 SYDVKM. This CDR3 is built from 16 residues. CDR3 sequence: CASRASDREGFYGYTF. The CDR3 nucleotides read TGTGCCAGCAGGGCGTCGGACAGGGAAGGGTTCTATGGCTACACCTTC.

The chain has TRBV5-1 and TRBJ2-2, with 11 bases aligning to TRBD2. V was clipped by 2 bases and J by 4 bases; unmatched bases: 4. The CDR3 sequence is 16 residues long. In germline, CDR1 is SGHRS, CDR2 YFSETQ. CDR3 DNA sequence: TGCGCCAGCAGCTTACTAGCGGGGGTTACCACCGGGGAGCTGTTTTTT. As protein: CASSLLAGVTTGELFF.

This clone has more than one count but fewer than ten. The chain uses TRBV10-2 and TRBJ2-7; 7 bases are shared with TRBD1. After removal of 6 bases from V and 3 bases from J, the junction contained 5 bases not matched to a gene. CDR1 and CDR2 (germline): WSHSY, SAAADI. There are 13 residues in the CDR3. Here the CDR3 DNA reads TGCGCCAGCAGGGCGGACAGGCTCTACGAGCAGTACTTC. Its translation is CASRADRLYEQYF.

This chain links TRBV30 with TRBJ1-2; D is perhaps TRBD1 (6 bases). The CDR3 sequence is 12 residues long. Trimming removed 2 bases at V and 6 bases at J, with 10 bases between. Germline CDR1 GTSNPN, CDR2 SVGIG (reference sequence). CDR3: CAWSPGVHGYTF. The CDR3 DNA reads TGTGCCTGGAGTCCAGGGGTGCATGGCTACACCTTC.

The chain is built from TRBV4-1 and TRBJ2-7; no clear D. This CDR3 comprises 14 residues. The germline CDR1 and CDR2 sequences are MGHRA and YSYEKL. V gave up 2 bases and J gave up 3 bases, with 11 bases separating them. CDR3 bases: TGCGCCAGCAGCCAACCTGGGGTCCGCTACGAGCAGTACTTC. Translating gives CASSQPGVRYEQYF.

The chain combines TRBV7-8 with TRBJ2-3; no clear D gene. Germline lookup yields CDR1 SGHVS and CDR2 FQNEAQ. CDR3 length equals 14 residues. The V end lost 0 bases, the J end lost 3 bases, and 7 bases lay between the germline ends. The CDR3 here is CASSLAHATDTQYF. CDR3 in DNA: TGTGCCAGCAGCTTAGCCCACGCTACAGATACGCAGTATTTT.